This is a list of T cell receptor beta chains from one sample in a study of Tregs in tolerant kidney transplant recipients. Repertoires were generated with immunoSEQ multiplex PCR, while TCRdb's copy carries only in-frame clones and drops some. The sample lists 100,000 to 120,000 clones, 90% occurring once. Source: CD4+ T cells from blood, taken before the transplant. All receptors derive from a human donor who received a combined kidney and bone marrow transplant. The CDR3 runs from the conserved cysteine through the conserved F or W. Fields, in order: V gene, J gene, D gene, clone size, CDR3 protein, CDR3 DNA. D genes are given only for firm matches. Rows may omit the clone size; those that give it use once, few, many or a size class.

TRBV15	TRBJ2-1	TRBD2	NA	CATSTRGRADQQFF	TGTGCCACCAGCACCCGCGGGAGGGCCGACCAGCAGTTCTTC
TRBV19	TRBJ1-1	TRBD1	NA	CASRWDRGYTEAFF	TGTGCCAGTAGGTGGGACAGGGGGTACACTGAAGCTTTCTTT
TRBV5-5	TRBJ1-6	NA	NA	CASSPDLGEDPYNSPLHF	TGTGCCAGCAGCCCTGACCTGGGGGAGGACCCCTATAATTCACCCCTCCACTTT
TRBV10-1	TRBJ2-7	NA	few	CASSPPTNEQYF	TGCGCCAGCAGTCCCCCGACTAACGAGCAGTACTTC
TRBV27	TRBJ2-5	NA	NA	CATQGGPGGQETQYF	TGTGCTACTCAAGGTGGTCCAGGAGGACAAGAGACCCAGTACTTC
TRBV6-6	TRBJ1-4	NA	NA	CASREGVTPTNEKLFF	TGTGCCAGCCGGGAGGGGGTGACCCCAACTAATGAAAAACTGTTTTTT
TRBV7-9	TRBJ2-3	TRBD2	NA	CASSLVSGGATDTQYF	TGTGCCAGCAGCTTAGTCTCCGGGGGGGCCACAGATACGCAGTATTTT
TRBV21-1	TRBJ2-6	NA	NA	CASSETGSSGANVLTF	TGTGCCAGCAGCGAAACAGGGAGTTCTGGGGCCAACGTCCTGACTTTC
TRBV5-1	TRBJ2-7	NA	NA	CASSRTGQTSSYEQYF	TGCGCCAGCAGCCGAACCGGACAGACCAGCTCCTACGAGCAGTACTTC
TRBV10-3	TRBJ2-1	TRBD1	NA	CATRQGLNNEQFF	TGTGCCACCCGACAGGGGCTGAACAATGAGCAGTTCTTC
TRBV28	TRBJ2-7	NA	NA	CASSLKPYEQYF	TGTGCCAGCAGTTTAAAGCCCTACGAGCAGTACTTC
TRBV4-3	TRBJ1-2	NA	NA	CASSQGQGYGYTF	TGCGCCAGCAGCCAAGGTCAGGGCTATGGCTACACCTTC
TRBV18	TRBJ2-3	TRBD1	once	CASSWDSSTDTQYF	TGTGCCAGCTCGTGGGACAGTAGCACAGATACGCAGTATTTT
TRBV6-4	TRBJ2-3	NA	NA	CASSENSGTQYF	TGTGCCAGCAGTGAAAACTCGGGTACGCAGTATTTT
TRBV28	TRBJ1-2	TRBD1	NA	CASSPRDRGVSGYTF	TGTGCCAGCAGTCCTCGGGACAGGGGTGTCAGTGGCTACACCTTC
TRBV9	TRBJ2-3	TRBD2	NA	CASSVVSGDTDTQYF	TGTGCCAGCAGCGTAGTTAGCGGGGACACAGATACGCAGTATTTT
TRBV5-1	TRBJ2-7	NA	once	CASSLVSEYEQYF	TGCGCCAGCAGCTTGGTTTCTGAGTACGAGCAGTACTTC
TRBV7-2	TRBJ2-1	NA	few	CASSLSGGAGYEQFF	TGTGCCAGCAGCTTAAGTGGGGGGGCTGGCTATGAGCAGTTCTTC
TRBV2	TRBJ2-1	NA	NA	CASRVRLLDSYNEQFF	TGTGCCAGCAGAGTGCGGCTCTTGGATTCCTACAATGAGCAGTTCTTC
TRBV18	TRBJ1-2	TRBD1	NA	CASSPQGADGYTF	TGTGCCAGCTCCCCCCAGGGGGCTGACGGCTACACCTTC
TRBV5-4	TRBJ2-3	NA	NA	CASSLQGTLDTQYF	TGTGCCAGCAGCTTACAGGGCACGCTTGATACGCAGTATTTT
TRBV28	TRBJ1-1	NA	NA	CASSSVEGSGRAEAFF	TGTGCCAGCAGTTCCGTTGAGGGTTCGGGTAGAGCTGAAGCTTTCTTT